The 29 T cell receptor beta chains presented below share a single source sample, sequenced in a study of tumor and adjacent non-tumor tissue in lung cancer. A modified ARM-PCR protocol with three rounds of nested PCR amplified TCRbeta. TCRdb analysed the multiplex PCR reads with MiXCR anew, one entry per CDR3 protein. Altogether 60,000 to 80,000 distinct CDR3 sequences are present, around two thirds being singletons, with the ten largest covering 28%. RNA was extracted from bulk tissue without any cell sorting. The normal lung tissue was taken more than 3 cm from the tumor edge. Material for sequencing was distant non-tumor lung tissue. All receptors derive from a woman in her forties or fifties with non-small cell lung cancer.

V usage is TRBV20-1 and J usage is TRBJ2-1; the D gene is possibly TRBD2 (5 bases). Germline V lookup: CDR1 DFQATT, CDR2 SNEGSKA (reference sequence). The CDR3 loop spans 15 amino acids. Trimming stripped 6 bases from V and 7 bases from J, with 22 bases between. CDR3 nucleotide sequence: TGCAGTGCGGAGGCCCTTATTAGTCCGGGGAATGAGCAGTTCTTC. Translation: CSAEALISPGNEQFF.

In the case of this clonotype: One junction end does not reproduce the germline sequence, and a read error may be involved. The chain recombines TRBV11-2 with TRBJ2-7; D is uncertain. The CDR3 has 15 residues. The germline V gene has CDR1 SGHAT and CDR2 FQNNGV. Here the CDR3 reads CASSLLPSPSYEHYF. Here the CDR3 DNA reads TGTGCCAGCAGCTTACTTCCGAGTCCCTCCTACGAGCACTACTTC.

As for this clonotype: One end of the junction fails to match germline, which may point to a read error. The rearrangement uses TRBV29-1 and TRBJ1-2; a weak D match, TRBD1 (5 bases). This CDR3 has 11 amino acids. Germline loops: CDR1 SQVTM, CDR2 ANQGSEA. The CDR3 spells CSVEQGSDYTF. In DNA form, the CDR3 reads TGCAGCGTTGAACAGGGTTCCGACTACACATTC.

The chain combines TRBV10-3 with TRBJ2-2; D is unclear. Germline V gene data show CDR1 as ENHRY and CDR2 as SYGVKD. The V gene lost 0 bases and the J gene lost 10 bases, with 12 bases spanning the gap. This CDR3 is 14 amino acids long. The CDR3 bases are TGTGCCATCAGTGAGTCGATGACATACGAGGAGCTGTTTTTT. It translates to CAISESMTYEELFF.

On this clonotype: It is likely a read error, because the conserved phenylalanine at the end of the CDR3 is missing. The DNA is left out, because the CDR3 cannot be placed on it with certainty; the CDR3 is given as TCRdb lists it. V and J are TRBV11-2 and TRBJ2-7; no check of the table's D call, TRBD2, against the DNA was made. The CDR3 adds up to 15 amino acids, both ends counted. Germline lookup yields CDR1 SGHAT and CDR2 FQNNGV. The CDR3: CASSPWASGSYEHYI.

Turning to this clonotype: This may be a read error, as it is one base from a much larger clone. The chain joins TRBV20-1 to TRBJ2-3; the D is unclear. The germline V gene encodes CDR1 DFQATT and CDR2 SNEGSKA (reference sequence). The V gene lost 0 bases and the J gene lost 4 bases, with 5 bases spanning the gap. The CDR3 runs 12 residues. This CDR3 is CSARDKSDTQYF. CDR3 bases: TGCAGTGCTAGAGACAAATCAGATACGCAGTATTTT.

This clonotype has just a few counts. The chain carries TRBV20-1 and TRBJ2-5; tentative D call: TRBD1 (5 bases). This CDR3 has 13 residues. The germline V gene encodes CDR1 DFQATT and CDR2 SNEGSKA (reference sequence). CDR3 bases: TGCAGCGGGTTACAGGAACCCACGGAGACCCAGTACTTC. It codes for CSGLQEPTETQYF.

This clonotype was picked up a small number of times. A much larger clone sits a single nucleotide away, making a read error possible. The DNA of the CDR3 is TGCACTGCTAGAGGAGCGCCCGGGGAGCTGTTTTTT. It specifies CTARGAPGELFF. The chain combines TRBV20-1 with TRBJ2-2; D uncertain. This CDR3 is built from 12 residues. Germline V gene sequence: CDR1 DFQATT, CDR2 SNEGSKA (reference sequence).

About this clonotype: Relative to the germline gene, one junction end is altered; a read error may explain this. This chain joins TRBV28 and TRBJ1-5; D gene unclear. CDR1 MDHEN and CDR2 SYDVKM come from the germline V gene. This CDR3 is 19 amino acids long. Written as DNA, the CDR3 is TGTGCCAGCAGTCCGCCGGGGTTGTTTCGCAGATATAGCATTCAGCCCCAGCATTTC. This codes for CASSPPGLFRRYSIQPQHF.

As to this clonotype: The conserved phenylalanine or tryptophan normally closing the CDR3 is absent here, so this likely arose from a read error. This rearrangement joins TRBV5-6 to TRBJ1-2; 7 nucleotides agree with TRBD1. The germline gives CDR1 SGHDT, CDR2 YYEEEE. The CDR3 is made up of 14 amino acids. The CDR3 region is CTSGNIRGTDGYTL. The CDR3 DNA sequence: TGTACCAGCGGGAATATCAGGGGGACGGATGGCTACACCTTA.

As to this clonotype: A much larger clone is a single base away; this may be a read error. The chain employs TRBV12-3 or TRBV12-4 and TRBJ2-7; 7 nucleotides align to TRBD1. The CDR3 has 16 amino acids. The CDR3 DNA follows: TGTGTCAGCAGTTTAGAGACAGGGCCGAGCTCCTACGAGCAGTACTTC. This sequence encodes CVSSLETGPSSYEQYF.

Turning to this clonotype: One end of the junction fails to match germline, which may point to a read error. CDR3 sequence (DNA): TGCGCCAGCAGCCAAAAGGGGGCAGACGAGCAGTGCTTC. Its translation: CASSQKGADEQCF. The V call is TRBV4-3, the J call TRBJ2-7; 7 bases are shared with TRBD1. The CDR3 length is 13 residues. Germline CDR1 LGHNA, CDR2 YSLEER.

To note about this clonotype: This sequence may be a read error, since a much larger clone differs from it by one base. Here the CDR3 reads CASSSGSLNTEAFF. In DNA form, the CDR3 reads TGTGCCAGCAGCTCGGGGTCCTTGAACACTGAAGCTTTCTTT. V usage is TRBV5-4 and J usage is TRBJ1-1; no definite D call. This CDR3 spans 14 amino acids. The V gene's germline CDR1 is SGHNT and CDR2 YYREEE (reference sequence). The V gene lost 3 bases and the J gene lost 0 bases, with 9 bases spanning the gap.

As concerns this clonotype: A read error may account for a junction end that differs from germline. DNA for the CDR3: TGTGCTAGCAGCTTAAGCGGGAACACCGGGGAGCTGTTTTTT. This translates into CASSLSGNTGELFF. The gene calls are TRBV7-2 and TRBJ2-2, with a possible D match to TRBD2 (5 bases). This CDR3 comprises 14 residues. CDR1 and CDR2 (germline): SGHTA, FQGNSA.

Turning to this clonotype: Given the absence of the conserved phenylalanine or tryptophan at the CDR3 end, a read error is likely. The chain is built from TRBV5-1 and TRBJ2-5; 7 bases line up with TRBD2. CDR3 size: 15 residues. Germline-derived CDR1 and CDR2 are SGHRS and YFSETQ. In DNA, the CDR3 is TGCGCCAGCAGCTTGATGATAGCGGGCCAAGAGATCCAGTACCTC. It translates to CASSLMIAGQEIQYL.

This clonotype was detected only once. An end of the junction differs from the germline gene, which may be a read error. The gene calls are TRBV5-1 and TRBJ2-5; 7 bases match TRBD2. This CDR3 has 15 amino acids. Germline-derived CDR1 and CDR2 are SGHRS and YFSETQ. CDR3 DNA: TGCGCCAGCAGCTTGATGATAGCGGGCCAAGAGACCCGGTACTTC. Protein product: CASSLMIAGQETRYF.

As regards this clonotype: A much larger clone lies one base from this, so it may be a read error. V and J are TRBV20-1 and TRBJ2-4; D is uncertain. With 3 bases removed from V and 0 bases from J, the gap between germline ends came to 6 bases. The CDR3 runs to 13 residues. From germline, CDR1 is DFQATT and CDR2 SNEGSKA (reference sequence). CDR3 region: CSASALAKNIQYF. The CDR3 DNA reads as TGCAGTGCTAGCGCCCTAGCCAAAAACATTCAGTACTTC.

As to this clonotype: A much larger clone is a single base away; this may be a read error. The chain uses TRBV20-1 and TRBJ1-2; D call uncertain. The CDR3 runs to 10 residues. Germline V CDR1 and CDR2: DFQATT, SNEGSKA (reference sequence). The CDR3 spells CNARFEAYTF. The CDR3 DNA follows: TGCAATGCTAGATTCGAAGCGTACACCTTC.

This clonotype was observed many times. The J gene is TRBJ2-2, the V gene TRBV24-1; 8 nucleotides agree with TRBD2. Looked up from germline, CDR1 is KGHDR and CDR2 is SFDVKD. Trimming removed 0 bases from V and 12 bases from J; junction bases left unmatched: 2. The CDR3 is made up of 13 amino acids. Here the CDR3 reads CATSDLTSGKLFF. The DNA for the CDR3 is TGTGCCACCAGTGATTTGACTAGCGGAAAGCTGTTTTTT.

The chain joins TRBV5-1 to TRBJ2-7, with 8 bases identical to TRBD2. CDR1 SGHRS and CDR2 YFSETQ come from the germline V gene. V was clipped by 4 bases and J by 0 bases; unmatched bases: 9. This CDR3 contains 16 residues. CDR3 residues: CASSPRTGTSSYEQYF. The DNA of the CDR3 is TGCGCCAGCAGCCCGCGAACCGGGACTAGCTCCTACGAGCAGTACTTC.

Concerning this clonotype: This may be a read error: a much more frequent sequence differs by one nucleotide. The rearrangement uses TRBV20-1 and TRBJ2-3, with D perhaps being TRBD1 or TRBD2 (5 bases each). The CDR3 consists of 13 residues. Germline CDR1 and CDR2: DFQATT and SNEGSKA (reference sequence). CDR3 sequence: CSARGTITGTQYF. In nucleotides, the CDR3 is TGCAGTGCTAGGGGGACCATCACAGGTACGCAGTATTTT.

On this clonotype itself: A clone one base away is much larger, so this may be a read error. This rearrangement joins TRBV20-1 to TRBJ2-7, with 8 bases that match TRBD2. The CDR3 consists of 18 residues. The germline CDR1 and CDR2 sequences are DFQATT and SNEGSKA (reference sequence). Trimming removed 3 bases from V and 4 bases from J; junction bases left unmatched: 20. The CDR3 nucleotides are TGCAGTGCTAGCCGGCCGAGGACTAGCTTCAGGGAGTGGTACGAGCAGTACTTC. It is translated as CSASRPRTSFREWYEQYF.

This chain links TRBV28 with TRBJ2-3; D may match TRBD1 or TRBD2 (5 bases each). The CDR3 sequence is 15 residues long. Trimming took 8 bases from V and 2 from J, leaving 17 bases between them. The germline V gene has CDR1 MDHEN and CDR2 SYDVKM. CDR3 amino acids: CASGFPRGTTDTQYF. Written as DNA, the CDR3 is TGTGCCAGCGGGTTTCCCCGTGGGACCACAGATACGCAGTATTTT.

This clonotype was detected a few times. The chain uses TRBV28 and TRBJ2-1, with 9 bases matching TRBD1. With V trimmed by 10 bases and J by 6 bases, 7 bases remained unmatched. The CDR3 has 13 residues. Germline assignment: CDR1 MDHEN and CDR2 SYDVKM. The CDR3 bases are TGTGCCACCACAGGGGGCAATGGCAATGAGCAGTTCTTC. Protein product: CATTGGNGNEQFF.

Note on this clonotype: Its ends do not fully match the called genes, so a read error is possible. The V call is TRBV11-2, the J call TRBJ2-7, with a tentative D call TRBD2 (6 bases). The CDR3 extends over 17 amino acids. Germline lookup yields CDR1 SGHAT and CDR2 FQNNGV. CDR3 protein: CASSSAAGRTGPYDQYF. The CDR3 DNA reads TGTGCCAGCAGCTCAGCCGCGGGACGCACGGGACCCTACGACCAGTACTTC.

This clonotype came up many times. The chain is built from TRBV29-1 and TRBJ2-1, with D unclear. V gave up 3 bases and J gave up 12 bases, with 12 bases separating them. The CDR3 extends over 11 amino acids. The germline V gene encodes CDR1 SQVTM and CDR2 ANQGSEA. The chain's CDR3 is CSVDAPQGQFF. The CDR3 DNA follows: TGCAGCGTTGATGCGCCGCAAGGGCAGTTCTTC.

Concerning this clonotype: Just one base apart from a much larger clone, this may be a read error. The rearrangement links TRBV28 to TRBJ2-2; D call uncertain. The germline CDR1 and CDR2 sequences are MDHEN and SYDVKM. Trimming took 6 bases from V and 1 from J, leaving 12 bases between them. The CDR3 runs 15 residues. The CDR3, as DNA: TGTGCCAGCAGACCAAATAACGGGAACACCGGGGAGCTGTTTTTT. It is translated as CASRPNNGNTGELFF.

The chain links TRBV6-6 to TRBJ1-2; D is unresolved. The V end was cut by 1 base, the J end by 5 bases, with 14 bases between. The CDR3 sequence is 15 residues long. Germline loops: CDR1 MNHNY, CDR2 SVGAGI (reference sequence). Here the CDR3 reads CASSYLKGPKYGYTF. CDR3 DNA: TGTGCCAGCAGTTACTTGAAAGGGCCGAAGTATGGCTACACCTTC.

A note on this clonotype: Germline is not matched at one junction end, which may reflect a read error. The V and J genes are TRBV29-1 and TRBJ1-6; the D is unclear. CDR1 and CDR2 from the germline V gene are SQVTM and ANQGSEA. The CDR3 spans 13 residues. CDR3 in DNA: TGCAGCCTTGAGATTAGTAAGAATTCACACCTCCACTTT. It yields the protein CSLEISKNSHLHF. The full variable domain, its missing parts supplied by reference TRBV29-1 and TRBJ1-6, is SAVISQKPSRDICQRGTSLTIQCQVDSQVTMMFWYRQQPGQSLTLIATANQGSEATYESGFVIDKFPISRPNLTFSTLTVSNMSPEDSSIYLCSLEISKNSHLHFGNGTRLTVT.